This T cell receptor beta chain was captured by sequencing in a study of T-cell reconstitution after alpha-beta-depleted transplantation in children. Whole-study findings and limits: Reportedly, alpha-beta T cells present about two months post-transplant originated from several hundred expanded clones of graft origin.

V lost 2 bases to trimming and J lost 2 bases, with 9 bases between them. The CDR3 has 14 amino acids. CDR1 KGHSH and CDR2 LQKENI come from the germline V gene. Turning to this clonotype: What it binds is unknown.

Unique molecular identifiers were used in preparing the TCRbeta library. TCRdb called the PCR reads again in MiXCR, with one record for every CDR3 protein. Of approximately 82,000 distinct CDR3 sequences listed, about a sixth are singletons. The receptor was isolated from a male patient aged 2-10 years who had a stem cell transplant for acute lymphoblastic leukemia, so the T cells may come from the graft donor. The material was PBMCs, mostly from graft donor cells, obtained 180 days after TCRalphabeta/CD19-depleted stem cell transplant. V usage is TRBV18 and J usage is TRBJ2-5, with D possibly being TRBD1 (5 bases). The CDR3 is CASSPGAEQETQYF. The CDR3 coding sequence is TGTGCCAGCTCACCAGGGGCAGAACAAGAGACCCAGTACTTC.